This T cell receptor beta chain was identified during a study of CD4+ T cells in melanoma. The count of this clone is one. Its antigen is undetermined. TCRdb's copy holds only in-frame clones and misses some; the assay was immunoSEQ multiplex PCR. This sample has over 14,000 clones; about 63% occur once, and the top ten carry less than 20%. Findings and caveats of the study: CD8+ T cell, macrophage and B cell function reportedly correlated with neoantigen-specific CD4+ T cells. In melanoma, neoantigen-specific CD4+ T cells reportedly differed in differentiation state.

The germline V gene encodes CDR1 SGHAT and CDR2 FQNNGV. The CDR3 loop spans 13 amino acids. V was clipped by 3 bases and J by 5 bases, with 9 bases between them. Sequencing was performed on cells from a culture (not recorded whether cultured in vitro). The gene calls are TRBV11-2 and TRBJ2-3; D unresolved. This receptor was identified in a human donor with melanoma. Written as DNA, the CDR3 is TGTGCCAGCAGCTTTTCCTACCGAGATACGCAGTATTTT. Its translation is CASSFSYRDTQYF.